A single sample is the source of the 24 T cell receptor beta chains below, sequenced in a study of Graves' ophthalmopathy and Graves' hyperthyroidism. The authors amplified TCR beta CDR3 regions, and they did so from RNA transcripts for repertoire sequencing. Second-round multiplex PCR followed a first-round RT-PCR using HTBI primers. TCRdb processed the multiplex PCR reads anew with MiXCR; each CDR3 protein has one entry. The sample yields more than 550,000 distinct CDR3 sequences, about two fifths seen once. The sequencing input was peripheral blood. The source is an adult man with Graves' ophthalmopathy.

This clonotype was observed at least ten times. This sequence joins TRBV19 and TRBJ1-4, with a tentative D call TRBD1 (5 bases). CDR1 LNHDA and CDR2 SQIVND come from the germline V gene (reference sequence). V lost 2 bases and J lost 8, with 12 bases in between. There are 14 residues in the CDR3. CDR3 nucleotide sequence: TGTGCCAGTAGTATAAATCAGGGCGGCGAAAAACTGTTTTTT. This codes for CASSINQGGEKLFF.

V usage is TRBV29-1 and J usage is TRBJ1-3, with D possibly matching TRBD1 (6 bases). V shed 5 bases and J shed 0 bases, with 14 bases lying between them. Germline values: CDR1 SQVTM, CDR2 ANQGSEA. The CDR3 consists of 15 residues. In DNA form, the CDR3 reads TGCAGCGTTCAGGCCGGGACAAGCTCTGGAAACACCATATATTTT. Translation: CSVQAGTSSGNTIYF.

This chain joins TRBV29-1 and TRBJ2-7, with 8 nucleotides matching TRBD1. The CDR3 consists of 12 residues. Germline trimming cut 8 bases from V and 8 bases from J; bases unmatched to any gene: 11. From germline, CDR1 is SQVTM and CDR2 ANQGSEA. As DNA, the CDR3 is TGCAGCAGTGCTATACGGACAGGGCAGCAGTACTTC. Its protein product is CSSAIRTGQQYF.

This clonotype was recorded at least ten times. Its ends do not fully match the called genes, so a read error is possible. This chain's CDR3 is CASSYDRAGANVLTF. The DNA for the CDR3 is TGTGCCAGCAGTTACGACAGGGCTGGGGCCAACGTCCTGACTTTC. The V gene is TRBV10-3, the J gene TRBJ2-6; 7 nucleotides align to TRBD1. CDR3 length: 15 residues. Germline V gene data show CDR1 as ENHRY and CDR2 as SYGVKD.

The genes are TRBV2 and TRBJ1-2, with D hard to call. This CDR3 comprises 13 residues. The germline gives CDR1 SNHLY, CDR2 FYNNEI. V was pared by 4 bases and J by 5 bases, with 11 bases between. CDR3 nucleotides: TGTGCCAGCAGTGTCGCCCCGAGTTATGGCTACACCTTC. It encodes CASSVAPSYGYTF.

This sequence joins TRBV27 and TRBJ1-1, with TRBD1 as a possible D gene (5 bases). Per germline, CDR1 MNHEY and CDR2 SMNVEV (reference sequence). V lost 3 bases, J lost 3 bases, and 11 bases lay in between. CDR3 length: 14 amino acids. The CDR3 sequence is CASSLGVADTEAFF. The CDR3 bases are TGTGCCAGCAGTTTGGGGGTGGCGGACACTGAAGCTTTCTTT.

The V and J genes are TRBV24-1 and TRBJ1-5, with 9 bases aligning to TRBD1. The DNA end is a closer match to TRBJ2-3, so the J assignment may be wrong. The CDR3 sequence is 16 residues long. The germline CDR1 and CDR2 sequences are KGHDR and SFDVKD. The CDR3 DNA reads as TGTGCCACCAGTGAGAGGGGACAGGGTCGCACAGATACGCAGTATTTT. As protein: CATSERGQGRTDTQYF.

This clonotype has ten or more counts. The chain is built from TRBV2 and TRBJ2-7; the D is unclear. The length of the CDR3 is 15 residues. The germline V gene encodes CDR1 SNHLY and CDR2 FYNNEI. V was cut by 1 base and J by 2 bases, with 12 bases left in between. CDR3 sequence (DNA): TGTGCCAGCAGTGAAGAAGTGTCCCGGGCCTACGAGCAGTACTTC. It specifies CASSEEVSRAYEQYF.

V gene TRBV10-3 combines with J gene TRBJ1-4, with D unresolved. The CDR3 is 17 amino acids. Germline V gene sequence: CDR1 ENHRY, CDR2 SYGVKD. Trimming took 5 bases from V and 1 from J, leaving 17 bases between them. The CDR3 region is CAISLYAPAGTNEKLFF. The CDR3 DNA reads TGTGCCATCAGTCTATACGCTCCTGCGGGAACTAATGAAAAACTGTTTTTT.

There are many counts of this clonotype. The V call is TRBV10-2, the J call TRBJ1-2, with D unclear. Germline lookup yields CDR1 WSHSY and CDR2 SAAADI. There are 12 residues in the CDR3. V lost 6 bases and J lost 4, with 9 bases in between. The CDR3: CASRAGVYGYTF. CDR3 nucleotide sequence: TGCGCCAGCAGGGCCGGGGTCTATGGCTACACCTTC.

This clonotype appeared many times. This rearrangement joins TRBV2 to TRBJ2-7; either TRBD1 or TRBD2 may fit D (5 bases each). Trimming shortened V by 6 bases and J by 0 bases, and 12 bases separated the two germline ends. From germline, CDR1 is SNHLY and CDR2 FYNNEI. The length of the CDR3 is 14 residues. This chain's CDR3 is CASRAGTASYEQYF. Written as DNA, the CDR3 is TGTGCCAGCAGAGCCGGGACGGCCTCCTACGAGCAGTACTTC. The whole variable domain, remainder taken from reference TRBV2 and TRBJ2-7, is EPEVTQTPSHQVTQMGQEVILRCVPISNHLYFYWYRQILGQKVEFLVSFYNNEISEKSEIFDDQFSVERPDGSNFTLKIRSTKLEDSAMYFCASRAGTASYEQYFGPGTRLTVT.

The V call is TRBV2, the J call TRBJ2-5, with 10 bases identical to TRBD2. The V gene end was trimmed by 2 bases and the J gene end by 2 bases; junction bases not matched to a gene: 5. CDR1 and CDR2 from the germline V gene are SNHLY and FYNNEI. The CDR3 totals 16 residues. For the CDR3, the DNA is TGTGCCAGCAGTGAATTGGGACTAGCGCAACAAGAGACCCAGTACTTC. Amino acid sequence: CASSELGLAQQETQYF. The variable domain in full, completed from reference TRBV2 and TRBJ2-5, reads EPEVTQTPSHQVTQMGQEVILRCVPISNHLYFYWYRQILGQKVEFLVSFYNNEISEKSEIFDDQFSVERPDGSNFTLKIRSTKLEDSAMYFCASSELGLAQQETQYFGPGTRLLVL.

The chain recombines TRBV14 with TRBJ1-2; 10 nucleotides align to TRBD1. V gave up 1 base and J gave up 4 bases; unmatched junction bases: 6. The CDR3 runs 16 residues. Germline-derived CDR1 and CDR2 are SGHDN and FVKESK. CDR3: CASSQVTGTGVYGYTF. DNA for the CDR3: TGTGCCAGCAGCCAAGTGACAGGGACAGGGGTCTATGGCTACACCTTC.

V gene TRBV24-1 combines with J gene TRBJ2-2; D is perhaps TRBD2 (5 bases). V dropped 2 bases and J dropped 8 bases, with 5 bases sitting between them. Germline V gives CDR1 KGHDR, CDR2 SFDVKD. The CDR3 length is 12 residues. As DNA, the CDR3 is TGTGCCACCAGTGATTCGGGGGGGGAGCTGTTTTTT. Protein product: CATSDSGGELFF.

Comments on this clonotype: One junction end does not reproduce the germline sequence, and a read error may be involved. The CDR3 DNA follows: TGTGCCAGCAGTCCCCTGAGTGGCTCTAGCGGGAGAAACACCGGGGAGTTGTTTTTT. Translation: CASSPLSGSSGRNTGELFF. The chain uses TRBV2 and TRBJ2-2, with 10 bases aligning to TRBD2. Germline CDR1 and CDR2: SNHLY and FYNNEI. The CDR3 has 19 amino acids.

A few counts support this clonotype. V and J are TRBV4-1 and TRBJ1-3, with D perhaps TRBD1 (6 bases). The V end lost 0 bases, the J end lost 4 bases, and 7 bases lay between the germline ends. Germline CDR1 and CDR2: MGHRA and YSYEKL. The CDR3 runs to 14 residues. The CDR3 is CASSQETGGNTIYF. Written as DNA, the CDR3 is TGCGCCAGCAGCCAAGAAACAGGGGGAAACACCATATATTTT.

This clonotype has just one count. At one of its ends the junction is not consistent with the germline gene, which may arise from a read error. The chain recombines TRBV25-1 with TRBJ1-2, with 10 bases aligning to TRBD1. The CDR3 contains 13 residues. Germline V gene sequence: CDR1 MGHDK, CDR2 SYGVNS. The CDR3 nucleotides read TGTGCCACCAGTCAGACAGGGGGCTTTGGCTACACCTTC. Translation: CATSQTGGFGYTF.

The chain employs TRBV29-1 and TRBJ2-5; D possibly corresponds to TRBD2 (7 bases). Looked up from germline, CDR1 is SQVTM and CDR2 is ANQGSEA. The CDR3 extends over 12 amino acids. This CDR3 is CSAREGVETQYF. The CDR3 nucleotides are TGCAGTGCGAGGGAGGGGGTTGAGACCCAGTACTTC.

The rearrangement links TRBV25-1 to TRBJ1-3, with D hard to call. Germline CDR1 and CDR2: MGHDK and SYGVNS. V gave up 0 bases and J gave up 3 bases, with 9 bases separating them. The CDR3 runs 15 residues. In DNA, the CDR3 is TGTGCCAGCAGTGAATATCGCGAGGGTGGAAACACCATATATTTT. This codes for CASSEYREGGNTIYF.

On this clonotype: The junction shows a germline mismatch at one end, possibly a read error. The genes are TRBV29-1 and TRBJ2-6; D is possibly TRBD1 (5 bases). The CDR3 spans 14 residues. CDR1 and CDR2 (germline): SQVTM, ANQGSEA. The CDR3 region is CSVRVTSGANALTF. The CDR3 region has the DNA TGCAGCGTCAGAGTCACCTCTGGGGCCAACGCCCTGACTTTC.

Worth noting for this clonotype: Just one base apart from a much larger clone, this may be a read error. This chain joins TRBV19 and TRBJ1-5; possible D gene TRBD1, 5 bases. The CDR3 contains 15 residues. Germline V lookup: CDR1 LNHDA, CDR2 SQIVND (reference sequence). V dropped 5 bases and J dropped 1 base, with 12 bases sitting between them. DNA for the CDR3: TGTGCCAGTAGTCGGCAGGGTCCGAGCAATCAGCCCCAGCATTTT. It codes for CASSRQGPSNQPQHF.

This clonotype turned up a few times. The chain has TRBV19 and TRBJ2-5, with 13 nucleotides matching TRBD2. Germline V CDR1 and CDR2: LNHDA, SQIVND (reference sequence). This CDR3 comprises 15 residues. J lost 7 bases, V lost 5 bases, and 7 bases had no gene match. CDR3 nucleotides: TGTGCCAGTAGTGCAGGACTAGCGGGAGTCGGGACCCAGTACTTC. It yields the protein CASSAGLAGVGTQYF.

A word on this clonotype: Given the absence of the conserved phenylalanine or tryptophan at the CDR3 end, a read error is likely. V usage is TRBV10-3 and J usage is TRBJ2-7, with 9 nucleotides matching TRBD2. Unmatched junction bases numbered 12, after V lost 6 bases and J lost 9 bases. CDR1 ENHRY and CDR2 SYGVKD come from the germline V gene. The CDR3 sequence is 14 residues long. The CDR3 bases are TGTGCCATCAGGATTAGCGGGAGTTCGAACGGGCAGTACCTC. It codes for CAIRISGSSNGQYL.

The V and J genes are TRBV12-5 and TRBJ1-5, with 10 bases identical to TRBD1. Germline trimming cut 7 bases from V and 4 bases from J; bases unmatched to any gene: 7. The CDR3 sequence is 15 residues long. Germline V gene sequence: CDR1 LGHNT, CDR2 FRNRAP. The CDR3 DNA is TGTGCTAGTGCCACCGGGACAGGGGAGAATCAGCCCCAGCATTTT. Its translation: CASATGTGENQPQHF.